The present T cell receptor beta chain was sequenced within a study of blood T cell repertoires in COVID-19. Measured with immunoSEQ multiplex PCR; TCRdb has only the in-frame clones, and not every one. The sample lists fewer than 450,000 clones; 88% were seen once. Enrollees, roughly 18 to 90 years old, lived in approximately 24 US areas. The CDR3 totals 14 residues. Germline V gene sequence: CDR1 SEHNR, CDR2 FQNEAQ (reference sequence). Trimming shortened V by 1 base and J by 5 bases, and 9 bases separated the two germline ends. The source material was PBMCs or T cells enriched from blood (not recorded which). The chain is built from TRBV7-9 and TRBJ2-1; D perhaps matches TRBD2 (6 bases). This sequence was found in a woman aged 40-49 years with acute COVID-19. CDR3 loop: CASSLGRGNNEQFF. DNA of the CDR3: TGTGCCAGCAGCTTAGGGCGGGGAAACAATGAGCAGTTCTTC.